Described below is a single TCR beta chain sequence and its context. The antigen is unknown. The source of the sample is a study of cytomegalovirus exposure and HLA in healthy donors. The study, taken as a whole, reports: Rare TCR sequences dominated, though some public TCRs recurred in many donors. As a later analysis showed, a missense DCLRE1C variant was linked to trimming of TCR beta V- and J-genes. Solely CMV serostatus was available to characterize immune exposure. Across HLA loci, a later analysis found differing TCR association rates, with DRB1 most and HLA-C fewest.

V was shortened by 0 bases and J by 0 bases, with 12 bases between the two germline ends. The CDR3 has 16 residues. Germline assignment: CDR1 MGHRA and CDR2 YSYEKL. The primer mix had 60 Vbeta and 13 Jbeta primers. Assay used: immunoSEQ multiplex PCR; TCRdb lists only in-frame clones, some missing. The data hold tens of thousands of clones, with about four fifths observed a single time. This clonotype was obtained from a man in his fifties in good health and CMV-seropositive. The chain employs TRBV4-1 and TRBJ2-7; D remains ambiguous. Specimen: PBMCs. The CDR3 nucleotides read TGCGCCAGCAGCCAAGATTTTACTGAAATCTCCTACGAGCAGTACTTC. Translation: CASSQDFTEISYEQYF.